Included here is one T cell receptor beta chain sequence, with context. Method: immunoSEQ multiplex PCR; TCRdb's copy keeps in-frame clones and lacks some. Found here are some 150,000 clones, about 88% of them singletons; the top ten hold 15% to 20%. Documented time point: blood 4 weeks post-SBRT, at nephrectomy. This sample's treatment: 15 Gy SBRT to primary tumor, nephrectomy 4 weeks later. After SBRT, blood was collected at 2 and 4 weeks, plus baseline. The patient's renal cell carcinoma had clear cell pathology. The V gene's germline CDR1 is MNHEY and CDR2 SVGAGI. The CDR3 spans 13 residues. V was clipped by 6 bases and J by 1 base; unmatched bases: 2. The data were taken from a study of radiation and T cells in renal cell carcinoma.

Here the sequenced sample was blood, taken from a patient whose treatment included radiotherapy and nephrectomy. This TCR was recovered from a woman aged 50 to 60 with renal cell carcinoma. The gene calls are TRBV6-5 and TRBJ2-5, with 7 bases that match TRBD1. Here the CDR3 reads CASRRDSQETQYF. The CDR3 bases are TGTGCCAGCAGACGGGACAGCCAAGAGACCCAGTACTTC.